This T cell receptor (beta chain) was identified in a study of T-cell memory formation after mild COVID-19. Study outcomes and limitations: There were some responding clones in pre-infection memory, which suggested that cross-reactive memory had joined. Clones contracting across day 15 to 85 had a balanced CD4/CD8 profile; later expanding clones leaned CD4+.

For this clonotype: What it binds is not known.

TCRdb reprocessed the 5' RACE reads with MiXCR, giving one entry per CDR3 protein. The sample holds about 140,000 distinct CDR3 sequences, 14% to 15% seen once. The sample consisted of PBMCs or a T cell subset sorted from them (not recorded which). The clonotype originates from an adult woman who had mild COVID-19 (a few samples of this study predate the infection). Cell type and time point are not known.

The CDR3 sequence is CASSPGAGDAFF. CDR3 DNA sequence: TGCGCCAGCAGCCCGGGGGCGGGGGATGCTTTCTTT. V gene TRBV4-1 combines with J gene TRBJ1-1, with D possibly matching TRBD1 (6 bases). The CDR3 is made up of 12 amino acids. Germline values: CDR1 MGHRA, CDR2 YSYEKL. The V end was cut by 4 bases, the J end by 11 bases, with 14 bases between.